These 26 T cell receptor beta chains were all obtained from the same sample, sequenced in a study of blood T cell repertoires in COVID-19. The protocol was immunoSEQ multiplex PCR, while the TCRdb copy is restricted to in-frame clones and leaves out a portion. The sample includes fewer than 400,000 clones, 85% seen only once; the top ten take roughly 3.7%. The sample consisted of peripheral blood. The receptors here all came from a woman between 18 and 29 years old with acute or convalescent COVID-19.

The V and J genes are TRBV19 and TRBJ2-3; 10 positions match TRBD1. The CDR3 extends over 15 amino acids. V gave up 3 bases and J gave up 3 bases; unmatched junction bases: 3. Per germline, CDR1 LNHDA and CDR2 SQIVND (reference sequence). The CDR3 DNA follows: TGTGCCAGTAGTATCTTGGGACAGGGGACAGATACGCAGTATTTT. This translates into CASSILGQGTDTQYF.

This clone was found once. The chain couples TRBV5-6 to TRBJ1-2; TRBD1 aligns across 9 bases. This CDR3 has 15 amino acids. J lost 3 bases, V lost 2 bases, and 5 bases had no gene match. The germline V gene has CDR1 SGHDT and CDR2 YYEEEE. The CDR3: CASSFRDRVDYGYTF. The CDR3 nucleotides read TGTGCCAGCAGCTTCCGGGACAGGGTAGACTATGGCTACACCTTC.

The V gene is TRBV24-1, the J gene TRBJ1-1; D ambiguous. This CDR3 has 11 amino acids. Trimming took 8 bases from V and 4 from J, leaving 7 bases between them. CDR1 is KGHDR, CDR2 SFDVKD, per germline. The chain's CDR3 is CATTGGTEAFF. CDR3 bases: TGTGCCACCACAGGAGGCACTGAAGCTTTCTTT.

This clone was detected ten times or more. The chain combines TRBV5-6 with TRBJ2-1; weak D call: TRBD2 (5 bases). Germline CDR1 reads SGHDT; CDR2 reads YYEEEE. The CDR3 consists of 15 residues. V lost 1 base and J 2 bases, leaving 10 bases between the germline ends. The CDR3 sequence: CASSLSDYPYNEQFF. CDR3 sequence (DNA): TGTGCCAGCAGCTTGTCTGACTACCCCTACAATGAGCAGTTCTTC. Based on the CDR3 plus reference TRBV5-6 and TRBJ2-1, the full variable domain is DAGVTQSPTHLIKTRGQQVTLRCSPKSGHDTVSWYQQALGQGPQFIFQYYEEEERQRGNFPDRFSGHQFPNYSSELNVNALLLGDSALYLCASSLSDYPYNEQFFGPGTRLTVL.

On this clone: Other DNA sequences in the sample encode the same CDR3. The chain combines TRBV7-2 with TRBJ2-7, with 7 bases that match TRBD2. From germline, CDR1 is SGHTA and CDR2 FQGNSA. Unmatched junction bases numbered 0, after V lost 0 bases and J lost 4 bases. CDR3 length equals 13 residues. The CDR3: CASSLAGGYEQYF. DNA of the CDR3: TGTGCCAGCAGCTTAGCGGGAGGGTACGAGCAGTACTTC.

The chain is built from TRBV5-1 and TRBJ2-1; 12 bases map to TRBD2. V was clipped by 4 bases and J by 3 bases; unmatched bases: 2. This CDR3 comprises 15 residues. Looked up from germline, CDR1 is SGHRS and CDR2 is YFSETQ. This chain's CDR3 is CASSQTSGSYNEQFF. The CDR3 bases are TGCGCCAGCAGCCAGACTAGCGGGAGCTACAATGAGCAGTTCTTC.

The table lists this clone with a few counts. The chain is built from TRBV5-1 and TRBJ2-3; 12 nucleotides align to TRBD2. Germline values: CDR1 SGHRS, CDR2 YFSETQ. This CDR3 comprises 15 residues. V lost 4 bases and J lost 7; bases outside the gene matches: 7. Written as DNA, the CDR3 is TGCGCCAGCAGCCCGACTAGCGGGAGACCAAATACGCAGTATTTT. Translating gives CASSPTSGRPNTQYF.

The J gene is TRBJ1-6, the V gene TRBV12-5; D gene uncertain. The germline V gene has CDR1 LGHNT and CDR2 FRNRAP. The V and J ends lost 0 bases and 15 bases respectively, with 15 bases between them. This CDR3 is built from 14 residues. The CDR3 region is CASGLVEAGSGLHF. CDR3 nucleotide sequence: TGTGCTAGTGGTTTGGTAGAGGCGGGGTCCGGCCTCCACTTT.

This clone was picked up a small number of times. This chain joins TRBV9 and TRBJ1-2, with D maybe TRBD1 (5 bases). This CDR3 has 17 amino acids. Looked up from germline, CDR1 is SGDLS and CDR2 is YYNGEE. The ends were cut back, 4 bases at V and 2 bases at J, with 21 bases in the middle. The CDR3 region is CASSSGPPGNGNYGYTF. CDR3 in DNA: TGTGCCAGCAGCTCGGGCCCTCCAGGGAACGGGAACTATGGCTACACCTTC.

V and J are TRBV5-1 and TRBJ2-7; D is unresolved. CDR3 size: 13 residues. V was trimmed by 3 bases and J by 5 bases, leaving 12 bases between them. Germline V lookup: CDR1 SGHRS, CDR2 YFSETQ. The CDR3 sequence: CASSSQTTHEQYF. DNA of the CDR3: TGCGCCAGCAGCTCCCAGACAACCCACGAGCAGTACTTC.

The rearrangement links TRBV12-3 or TRBV12-4 to TRBJ2-1; D may be TRBD1 (6 bases). This CDR3 region has 13 residues. Deletions cut 7 bases from V and 5 bases from J, with 12 bases between. Written as DNA, the CDR3 is TGTGCCAGCACGCGGTGGGGGCACAATGAGCAGTTCTTC. Its protein is CASTRWGHNEQFF.

The V call is TRBV20-1, the J call TRBJ2-1; the D is unclear. The CDR3 is 12 residues long. Trimming took off 3 bases at V and 5 bases at J, with 8 bases between the two ends. Germline V gene data show CDR1 as DFQATT and CDR2 as SNEGSKA (reference sequence). The CDR3 nucleotides read TGCAGTGCTAGTCCCGTAAACAATGAGCAGTTCTTC. Residues: CSASPVNNEQFF.

The chain joins TRBV15 to TRBJ1-6, with TRBD1 matching over 8 bases. Germline CDR1 and CDR2: LNHNV and YYDKDF (reference sequence). This CDR3 region has 16 residues. Trimming at V came to 1 base and at J to 6 bases, leaving 5 bases not matched to a gene. The CDR3 DNA follows: TGTGCCACCAGCAGAGGTGGACAGGGCGTTAATTCACCCCTCCACTTT. It translates to CATSRGGQGVNSPLHF.

Of note for this clone: In the same sample, other DNA sequences code for this CDR3. V gene TRBV5-1 combines with J gene TRBJ1-4; 7 bases agree with TRBD1. The CDR3 spans 14 residues. Germline CDR1 SGHRS, CDR2 YFSETQ. V was clipped by 0 bases and J by 8 bases; unmatched bases: 4. The DNA for the CDR3 is TGCGCCAGCAGCTTGGGCCAGGGGGGAGAAAAACTGTTTTTT. Amino acids: CASSLGQGGEKLFF.

The CDR3 protein is CASSLRGPGGAMETQYF. The CDR3 bases are TGTGCCAGCAGCCTCAGGGGCCCCGGGGGGGCGATGGAGACCCAGTACTTC. The rearrangement uses TRBV4-2 and TRBJ2-5, with 8 bases that match TRBD2. This CDR3 has 17 residues. Germline V CDR1 and CDR2: LGHNA, YNFKEQ. V shed 4 bases and J 5 bases; nucleotides not matched to a gene: 15.

This sequence joins TRBV5-4 and TRBJ1-2; the match to TRBD1 covers 8 bases. Germline V gene lookup returns CDR1 SGHNT and CDR2 YYREEE (reference sequence). The junction had 8 bases not matched to a gene; V was cut back by 3 bases and J by 4 bases. This CDR3 spans 15 amino acids. The CDR3 here is CASSSGQGGGYGYTF. CDR3 bases: TGTGCCAGCAGCTCCGGACAGGGAGGGGGCTATGGCTACACCTTC.

The chain combines TRBV6-5 with TRBJ2-5; 11 bases fit TRBD1. The V and J ends lost 11 bases and 2 bases, in that order; junction bases with no gene match: 10. Germline CDR1 is MNHEY and CDR2 is SVGAGI. The CDR3 is 15 residues long. The CDR3 loop reads CAGRGQGEPQETQYF. CDR3 DNA sequence: TGTGCCGGGAGGGGACAGGGGGAACCTCAAGAGACCCAGTACTTC.

This clone was detected many times. The chain employs TRBV7-9 and TRBJ1-3, with TRBD1 as a possible D gene (6 bases). This CDR3 region has 13 residues. From germline, CDR1 is SEHNR and CDR2 FQNEAQ (reference sequence). V lost 5 bases and J lost 7, with 12 bases in between. The CDR3 DNA reads TGTGCCAGCAGCCGACCAAGGGGGAACACCATATATTTT. This sequence encodes CASSRPRGNTIYF.

This clone appeared a single time. The chain links TRBV5-4 to TRBJ2-7; TRBD2 matches 7 bases. The ends lost 3 bases at V and 2 bases at J; junction bases unmatched: 8. This CDR3 is 15 amino acids long. The germline V gene encodes CDR1 SGHNT and CDR2 YYREEE (reference sequence). The CDR3 protein is CASSWGGTGAYEQYF. The CDR3 coding sequence is TGTGCCAGCAGCTGGGGAGGGACGGGTGCCTACGAGCAGTACTTC.

The J gene is TRBJ2-1, the V gene TRBV25-1, with 10 bases matching TRBD2. Germline CDR1 MGHDK, CDR2 SYGVNS. The junction had 5 bases not matched to a gene; V was cut back by 4 bases and J by 8 bases. CDR3 length equals 14 residues. Written as DNA, the CDR3 is TGTGCCAGCAGTGGGAGCGGGAGGGTGGATGAGCAGTTCTTC. Its protein product is CASSGSGRVDEQFF.

The rearrangement joins TRBV11-2 to TRBJ1-6; a weak D match, TRBD1 (6 bases). Trimming shortened V by 5 bases and J by 0 bases, and 8 bases separated the two germline ends. The CDR3 consists of 15 residues. Per germline, CDR1 SGHAT and CDR2 FQNNGV. CDR3 nucleotides: TGTGCCAGCAGCACAGGGAGCTCCTATAATTCACCCCTCCACTTT. Residues: CASSTGSSYNSPLHF. The full variable domain, rest sourced from reference TRBV11-2 and TRBJ1-6, is EAGVAQSPRYKIIEKRQSVAFWCNPISGHATLYWYQQILGQGPKLLIQFQNNGVVDDSQLPKDRFSAERLKGVDSTLKIQPAKLEDSAVYLCASSTGSSYNSPLHFGNGTRLTVT.

The chain employs TRBV6-6 and TRBJ1-4, with D unclear. The V gene lost 7 bases and the J gene lost 6 bases, with 12 bases spanning the gap. The CDR3 extends over 13 amino acids. The germline gives CDR1 MNHNY, CDR2 SVGAGI (reference sequence). Here the CDR3 DNA reads TGTGCCAGCACCGGGGAAGGGTATGAAAAACTGTTTTTT. Translated, it gives CASTGEGYEKLFF.

The chain recombines TRBV6-5 with TRBJ2-7, with 7 bases aligning to TRBD2. This CDR3 has 13 residues. Germline values: CDR1 MNHEY, CDR2 SVGAGI. V dropped 9 bases and J dropped 4; count of bases not matched to a gene: 9. CDR3 sequence reads: CASLGGAQYEQYF. The CDR3 nucleotides are TGTGCCAGTTTGGGAGGGGCTCAGTACGAGCAGTACTTC.

V gene TRBV10-3 combines with J gene TRBJ2-7; D is unclear. CDR1 is ENHRY and CDR2 is SYGVKD in the germline V gene. The CDR3 is 12 residues long. V gave up 2 bases and J gave up 2 bases, with 4 bases separating them. CDR3 nucleotide sequence: TGTGCCATCAGTGAGAACACCTACGAGCAGTACTTC. Translating it yields CAISENTYEQYF.

The J gene is TRBJ2-5, the V gene TRBV13; the D gene is possibly TRBD1 (6 bases). CDR1 is PRHDT and CDR2 is FYEKMQ in the germline V gene (reference sequence). Trimming stripped 5 bases from V and 5 bases from J, with 18 bases between. The CDR3 length is 15 residues. The CDR3 here is CASSDTPGATETQYF. As DNA, the CDR3 is TGTGCCAGCAGCGATACCCCAGGGGCTACGGAGACCCAGTACTTC.

The chain uses TRBV19 and TRBJ2-7, with 10 bases fitting TRBD2. The CDR3 spans 14 residues. The J segment lost 2 bases and the V segment lost 5 bases, leaving 3 bases of the junction unmatched. Germline-derived CDR1 and CDR2 are LNHDA and SQIVND (reference sequence). CDR3 in DNA: TGTGCCAGTAGTTTCAGCGGGGGGGCCTACGAGCAGTACTTC. Translated: CASSFSGGAYEQYF.